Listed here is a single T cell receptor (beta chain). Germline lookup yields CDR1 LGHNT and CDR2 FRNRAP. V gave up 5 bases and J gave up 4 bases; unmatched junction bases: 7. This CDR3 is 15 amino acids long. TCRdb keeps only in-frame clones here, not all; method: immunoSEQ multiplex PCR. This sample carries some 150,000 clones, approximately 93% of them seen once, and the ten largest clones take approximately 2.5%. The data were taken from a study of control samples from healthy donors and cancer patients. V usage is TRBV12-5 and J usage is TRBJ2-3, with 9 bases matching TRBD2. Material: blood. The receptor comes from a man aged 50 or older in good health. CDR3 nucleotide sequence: TGTGCTAGTGGTCAAGGACTAGCGATTGCAGATACGCAGTATTTT. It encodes CASGQGLAIADTQYF.